This T cell receptor (beta chain) was identified in a study of CD8 T cells in ankylosing spondylitis. Study-wide findings and caveats: Earlier literature documents some of the motif variants in reactive arthritis synovial fluid and blood. The study identified a TCR beta motif of under ten highly homologous variants that appeared characteristic of ankylosing spondylitis blood.

Trimming removed 0 bases from V and 0 bases from J; junction bases left unmatched: 8. Germline CDR1 is DFQATT and CDR2 is SNEGSKA (reference sequence). This CDR3 contains 17 residues. TCRdb called the 5' RACE reads again in MiXCR, with one record for every CDR3 protein. The data show some 700,000 distinct CDR3 sequences, over 15% seen once. With respect to this clonotype: Its antigen is not identified.

The material sequenced was blood, either unsorted or a sorted T cell fraction (not recorded which). This receptor was taken from a male donor with ankylosing spondylitis. The chain couples TRBV20-1 to TRBJ2-1, with 7 bases aligning to TRBD2. The CDR3 DNA is TGCAGTGCTAGAGATGGGGTGGGCGGGAGCTCCTACAATGAGCAGTTCTTC. It is translated as CSARDGVGGSSYNEQFF.